This T cell receptor beta chain was recorded in a study of T cells after yellow fever vaccination. Looking at the study overall: Fractions with few cells were prepared using SMART-Seq v4 Ultra Low Input. Study-level points and caveats: Across the CD4 and CD8 compartments, a small share of clonotypes was present in both.

As TCR cDNA was made by 5'RACE template switching, a universal primer site and UMIs were added. TCRdb re-called the 5' RACE reads with MiXCR, one entry per CDR3 protein. The sample has 300,000 to 350,000 distinct CDR3 sequences; about 10% are singletons. CDR3 length: 16 amino acids. Trimming took 0 bases from V and 2 from J, leaving 11 bases between them. Germline-derived CDR1 and CDR2 are MNHEY and SVGEGT. At least ten counts were recorded for this clonotype. Its antigen is not identified. This sequence joins TRBV6-2 or TRBV6-3 and TRBJ2-4; D is undetermined. The receptor was derived from a man aged 18 to 30 who received the YFV17D yellow fever vaccine. The material sequenced was CD4+ T cells sorted from PBMCs, taken 45 days after the yellow fever booster vaccination. CDR3 amino acids: CASSYSKWLTKNIQYF. The CDR3 region has the DNA TGTGCCAGCAGTTACTCGAAATGGCTAACCAAAAACATTCAGTACTTC.